This T cell receptor (beta chain) comes out of a study of human T cells and chemical hapten exposure (dated by TCRdb to 2020 to 2023). As for the study more broadly: For sensitization, 2% DPC in acetone was applied to a roughly 2 cm by roughly 2 cm area of upper inner arm skin. Throughout the study period of about 23 weeks, patients also received therapeutic DPC doses to the scalp every week. Patch testing on the upper back used Finn chambers containing 0.01% DPC, with scoring done after 6 days according to International Contact Dermatitis Research Group standards. The mostly female patient cohort included alopecia areata with under or over 50% scalp involvement, alopecia totalis and alopecia universalis. The libraries were sequenced as a pool, and the TCR yield per sample differed mostly because of small variations in library volumes within the pool. The study tracked peripheral blood TCR repertoire changes in vivo during primary and secondary sensitization to the hapten diphenylcyclopropenone (DPC) in alopecia patients. Blood samples were taken from patients before sensitization (week 0) and then at 2, 6 and about 24 weeks after DPC sensitization. Roughly 30 alopecia patients provided blood for TCR sequencing at one to four time points (pre-sensitization, 2, 6 and 24 weeks).

The junction carries 10 bases between V and J, which are trimmed by 5 bases and 4 bases respectively. The germline V gene yields KGHDR for CDR1 and SFDVKD for CDR2. Including the terminal cysteine and phenylalanine, the CDR3 comprises 14 residues. Only the CDR3 DNA stays, 42 bases, in frame from base 1. The library was made by RACE. Sequencing took place on a NextSeq 500. During library preparation, unique molecular identifiers were attached to individual cDNA molecules so that TCRs could be counted in a quantitative, reproducible way. From each blood RNA sample, both TCR alpha and TCR beta chains were sequenced. Regarding the original processing steps: A median of approximately 96,000 TCRs per sample was observed, with a range of roughly 23,224 to 750,000. V, J and CDR3 annotation of the TCR reads was performed with the Decombinator software suite. For the PS versus PT1 abundance plots, all samples were subsampled to the same number of TCRs (28,000). Expanded TCRs were defined as absent before sensitization and observed at least eight times at the 2-week time point. The public sequencing data were trimmed at Q25 with fastp and processed into clonotypes with MiXCR by TCRdb, which kept only in-frame beta chains. Under each unique CDR3 protein, matching rows form one entry showing the most common genes and DNA. The authors' filters were not applied to this entry. The sample contains tens of thousands of distinct CDR3 sequences, 14% of them found a single time. The ten largest clones represent 3.5% to 6% of the sample.

In the paper's terms, the time point label means: pre-sensitization, week 0. The sample's treatment or condition label, in plain terms: therapeutic diphenylcyclopropenone sensitization with weekly scalp DPC. At each patch-test visit, blood was drawn before the patch test was applied. Patients were eligible if aged 18 to 70, diagnosed with alopecia and judged suitable for DPC therapy, and pregnant patients were excluded. Total RNA was extracted from unfractionated whole blood that had been collected in Tempus Blood RNA tubes. This clonotype has only a few counts. The target of this receptor is not known. There are no base qualities to consult, and no much larger clone falls within one base. What the research found in general, with its limitations: All patients had alopecia, a presumed autoimmune disease, so their immune response might differ from that of healthy individuals. Patch test score was positively correlated with the number of PT1 expanded TCRs, with significance at thresholds 8, 16 and 32 but not at 4. No change with DPC sensitization was found in the number of TCRs above 1 in 1000 frequency, and no evidence of global repertoire structure alterations was found. Compared with pre-sensitization or healthy control sets, expanded TCRs formed significantly more large CDR3 similarity clusters, which is consistent with antigen-driven responses. Repeated subsampling changed both the strength of the expansion versus patch-test correlation and the threshold at which the correlation became significant.

The sequence was obtained from a woman between 45 and 65 years old with alopecia areata. Some clones in this sample may be carry-over from other donors' samples. The specimen comprised whole blood, sampled in connection with sensitization to the hapten diphenylcyclopropenone (DPC). The chain uses TRBV24-1 and TRBJ2-2, with no confident D gene call. In nucleotides, the sequence is TGTGCCACCAGTGGACCCCTCGGCACCGGGGAGCTGTTTTTT. This codes for CATSGPLGTGELFF.